This TCR beta chain comes out of a study of blood T cell repertoires in COVID-19. Study-wide context: The cDNA or gDNA used as material had been derived from T cells, B-cell-depleted T cells, or PBMCs.

Here immunoSEQ multiplex PCR was the method, and the copy in TCRdb shows in-frame clones only, minus some. The repertoire holds 40,000 to 55,000 clones, with about 80% as singletons. The TCR comes from a man in his 70s with acute or convalescent COVID-19. The sequencing input was peripheral blood.

CDR3 residues: CASSPYRPSTDTQYF. The CDR3 DNA follows: TGTGCCAGCAGCCCATACAGGCCTAGCACAGATACGCAGTATTTT. The chain couples TRBV5-8 to TRBJ2-3; D perhaps matches TRBD1 (5 bases). This CDR3 is 15 amino acids long. Trimming pared 4 bases from V and 0 bases from J, leaving 12 bases between. Germline loops: CDR1 SGHTS, CDR2 YDEGEE.